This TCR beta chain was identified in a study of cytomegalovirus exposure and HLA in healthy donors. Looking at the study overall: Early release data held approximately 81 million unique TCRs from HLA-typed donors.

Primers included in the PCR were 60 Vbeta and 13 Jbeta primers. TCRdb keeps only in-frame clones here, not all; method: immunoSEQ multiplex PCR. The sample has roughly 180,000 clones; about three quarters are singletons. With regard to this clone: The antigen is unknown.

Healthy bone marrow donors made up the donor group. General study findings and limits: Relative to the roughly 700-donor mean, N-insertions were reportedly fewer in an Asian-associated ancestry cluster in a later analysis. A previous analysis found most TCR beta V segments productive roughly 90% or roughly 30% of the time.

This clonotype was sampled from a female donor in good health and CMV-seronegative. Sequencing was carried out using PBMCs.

CDR3 in DNA: TGTGCCAGCAGTCTGGATAGCGGGAGGGCTGGTGAGCAGTTCTTC. It is translated as CASSLDSGRAGEQFF. V gene TRBV27 combines with J gene TRBJ2-1; 11 nucleotides align to TRBD2. Trimming at V came to 5 bases and at J to 9 bases, leaving 9 bases not matched to a gene. This CDR3 spans 15 amino acids. Germline V CDR1 and CDR2: MNHEY, SMNVEV (reference sequence).